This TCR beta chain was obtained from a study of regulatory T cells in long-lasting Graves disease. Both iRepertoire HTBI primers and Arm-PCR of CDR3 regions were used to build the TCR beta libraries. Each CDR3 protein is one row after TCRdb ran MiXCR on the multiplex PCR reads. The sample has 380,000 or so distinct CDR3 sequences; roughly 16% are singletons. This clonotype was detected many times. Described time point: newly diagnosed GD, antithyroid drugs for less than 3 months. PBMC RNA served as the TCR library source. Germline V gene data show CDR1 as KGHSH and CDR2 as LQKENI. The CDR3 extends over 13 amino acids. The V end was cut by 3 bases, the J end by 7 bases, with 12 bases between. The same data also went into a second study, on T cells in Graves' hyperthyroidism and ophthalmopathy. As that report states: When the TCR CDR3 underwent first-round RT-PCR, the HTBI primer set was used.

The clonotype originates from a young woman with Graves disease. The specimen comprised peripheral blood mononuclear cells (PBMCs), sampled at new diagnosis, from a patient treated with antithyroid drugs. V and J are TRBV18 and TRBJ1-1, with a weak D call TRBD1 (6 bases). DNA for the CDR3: TGTGCCAGCTCACCGTCTCAAGGGGGTGAAGCTTTCTTT. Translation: CASSPSQGGEAFF.